The present T cell receptor (beta chain) was sequenced within a study of blood T cell repertoires in COVID-19. At the level of the study: Spain, Italy and the United States supplied samples that represented acute and convalescent COVID-19.

The CDR3 consists of 12 residues. From germline, CDR1 is SGHAT and CDR2 FQNNGV. Trimming cost V 5 bases and J 4 bases, with 9 bases left between them. As processed by the authors: Researchers report that nucleated cell counts were estimated from reference gene primer amplification. The repertoire was sequenced with immunoSEQ multiplex PCR; TCRdb's copy has only in-frame clones and lacks some. V and J calls and clone size are those listed in that table; D and trimming were worked out from the DNA. The sample shows 300,000 to 350,000 clones, 85% to 90% of them seen only once. The chain combines TRBV11-2 with TRBJ2-7; D is uncertain. This TCR was recovered from a woman in her seventies with COVID-19, enrolled during active disease. Sample: peripheral blood. The CDR3 is CASSLISYEQYF. CDR3 bases: TGTGCCAGCAGCCTCATTAGTTACGAGCAGTACTTC.